The 5 T cell receptor beta chains below come from one sample, sequenced in a study of blood T cell repertoires in COVID-19 (dated by TCRdb to the early 2020s). The library was produced with the immunoSEQ multiplex PCR assay. TCRdb took over this immuneACCESS table, retaining in-frame rearrangements with V and J assigned. Such tables are incomplete; in checked studies, under half of the missing clones stem from an unresolved V gene, and the remainder is unexplained. This sample comprises 490,000 or so clones, roughly nine tenths of them detected only once. Clones ranked in the top ten supply just over 8% of the sample. What was sequenced was PBMCs or T cells enriched from blood (not recorded which). These receptor sequences come from a woman between 55 and 75 years old who had recovered from COVID-19.

The rearrangement uses TRBV4-1 and TRBJ1-4; 7 nucleotides agree with TRBD1. The CDR3 runs to 14 residues. The J segment lost 13 bases and the V segment lost 2 bases, leaving 10 bases of the junction unmatched. Germline V gives CDR1 MGHRA, CDR2 YSYEKL. The CDR3 bases are TGCGCCAGCAGCCAACCGACAGGGCGAAAAGGACTGTTTTTT. Residues: CASSQPTGRKGLFF.

V is TRBV28 and J is TRBJ2-1; 15 nucleotides match TRBD2. The length of the CDR3 is 16 residues. Germline CDR1 and CDR2: MDHEN and SYDVKM. The V segment lost 7 bases and the J segment 8 bases; nucleotides outside the gene matches: 9. In nucleotides, the CDR3 is TGTGCCAGCACCCCCCGGACTAGCGGGGGGGCCCATGAGCAGTTCTTC. Translation gives CASTPRTSGGAHEQFF.

This chain uses TRBV9 with TRBJ1-4; D might be TRBD1 (6 bases). This CDR3 spans 15 amino acids. V lost 3 bases, J lost 8 bases, and 17 bases lay in between. Germline CDR1 reads SGDLS; CDR2 reads YYNGEE. The CDR3 DNA is TGTGCCAGCAGCGCGTGGGGGCAGGATGAAGAAAAACTGTTTTTT. Translated, it gives CASSAWGQDEEKLFF. Looking up the rest from reference TRBV9 and TRBJ1-4 gives the full variable domain: DSGVTQTPKHLITATGQRVTLRCSPRSGDLSVYWYQQSLDQGLQFLIQYYNGEERAKGNILERFSAQQFPDLHSELNLSSLELGDSALYFCASSAWGQDEEKLFFGSGTQLSVL.

This chain joins TRBV16 and TRBJ1-6; possibly TRBD1 for D (6 bases). V was trimmed by 4 bases and J by 10 bases, leaving 14 bases between them. This CDR3 comprises 14 residues. CDR1 is KGHSY and CDR2 is FQNENV in the germline V gene. The DNA of the CDR3 is TGTGCCAGCAGCCGACAGGCCTCTGGCTCACCCCTCCACTTT. It encodes CASSRQASGSPLHF.

This rearrangement joins TRBV5-5 to TRBJ2-3; D gene ambiguous. CDR1 is SGHKS and CDR2 is YYEKEE in the germline V gene (reference sequence). With 1 base removed from V and 9 bases from J, the gap between germline ends came to 6 bases. The CDR3 totals 11 residues. The CDR3 region has the DNA TGTGCCAGCAGCTTGACAGTGACGCAGTATTTT. Translating gives CASSLTVTQYF. Combining the CDR3 with reference TRBV5-5 and TRBJ2-3 gives the whole variable domain DAGVTQSPTHLIKTRGQQVTLRCSPISGHKSVSWYQQVLGQGPQFIFQYYEKEERGRGNFPDRFSARQFPNYSSELNVNALLLGDSALYLCASSLTVTQYFGPGTRLTVL.